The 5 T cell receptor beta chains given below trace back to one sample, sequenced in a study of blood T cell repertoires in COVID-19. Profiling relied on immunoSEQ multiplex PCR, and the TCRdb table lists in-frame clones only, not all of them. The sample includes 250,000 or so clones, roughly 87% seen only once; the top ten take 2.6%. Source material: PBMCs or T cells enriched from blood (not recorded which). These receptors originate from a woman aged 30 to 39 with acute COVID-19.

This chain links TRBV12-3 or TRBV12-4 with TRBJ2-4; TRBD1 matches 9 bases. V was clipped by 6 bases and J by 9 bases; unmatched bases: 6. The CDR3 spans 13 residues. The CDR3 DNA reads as TGTGCCAGCAGACCGGGACAGGGCGGCATTCAGTACTTC. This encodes CASRPGQGGIQYF.

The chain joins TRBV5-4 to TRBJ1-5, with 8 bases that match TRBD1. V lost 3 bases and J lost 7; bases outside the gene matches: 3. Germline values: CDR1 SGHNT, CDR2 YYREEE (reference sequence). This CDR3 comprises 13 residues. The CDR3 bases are TGTGCCAGCAGCTCAGGGGGCGGGCAGCCCCAGCATTTT. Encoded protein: CASSSGGGQPQHF.

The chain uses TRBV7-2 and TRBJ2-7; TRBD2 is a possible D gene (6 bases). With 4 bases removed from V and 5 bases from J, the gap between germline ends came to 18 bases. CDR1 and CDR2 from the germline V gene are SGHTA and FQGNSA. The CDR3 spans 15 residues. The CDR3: CASSSGRVTSHEQYF. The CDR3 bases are TGTGCCAGCAGCTCCGGCAGGGTGACTAGTCACGAGCAGTACTTC.

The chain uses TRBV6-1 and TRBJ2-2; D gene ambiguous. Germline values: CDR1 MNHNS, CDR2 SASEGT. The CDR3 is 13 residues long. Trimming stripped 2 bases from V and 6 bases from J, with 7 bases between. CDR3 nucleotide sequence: TGTGCCAGCAGTGAACGCAGGTCCGGGGAGCTGTTTTTT. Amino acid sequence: CASSERRSGELFF.

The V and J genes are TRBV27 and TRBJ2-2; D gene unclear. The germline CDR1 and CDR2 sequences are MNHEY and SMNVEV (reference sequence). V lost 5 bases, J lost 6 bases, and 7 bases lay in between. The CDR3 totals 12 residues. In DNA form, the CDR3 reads TGTGCCAGCAGTCATCAGTCCGGGGAGCTGTTTTTT. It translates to CASSHQSGELFF.